This T cell receptor beta chain is from a study of blood T cell repertoires in COVID-19. Study details: Both acute and convalescent COVID-19 samples were obtained from the United States, Italy and Spain. From T cells, B-cell-depleted T cells, or PBMCs came the material, which was cDNA or gDNA.

In the authors' workflow: Nucleated cell number was recorded as an estimate derived from reference gene primer amplification. Assay: immunoSEQ multiplex PCR; the TCRdb copy retains only in-frame clones and omits some. The V and J calls and the clone size are those of that table, but D and trimming were determined from the DNA. The table has 45,000 to 65,000 clones, about four fifths seen once. A few counts support this clone. With 5 bases clipped from V and 8 bases from J, the junction kept 16 bases outside the gene matches. The CDR3 runs to 16 residues. The germline CDR1 and CDR2 sequences are SQVTM and ANQGSEA.

The receptor was derived from a human donor in a cohort sampled during active COVID-19. The sample comprised peripheral blood. The V call is TRBV29-1, the J call TRBJ2-1, with 9 bases identical to TRBD2. The CDR3 here is CSVTRPGLASSHEQFF. CDR3 nucleotide sequence: TGCAGCGTTACCCGGCCGGGACTAGCATCGTCGCATGAGCAGTTCTTC.